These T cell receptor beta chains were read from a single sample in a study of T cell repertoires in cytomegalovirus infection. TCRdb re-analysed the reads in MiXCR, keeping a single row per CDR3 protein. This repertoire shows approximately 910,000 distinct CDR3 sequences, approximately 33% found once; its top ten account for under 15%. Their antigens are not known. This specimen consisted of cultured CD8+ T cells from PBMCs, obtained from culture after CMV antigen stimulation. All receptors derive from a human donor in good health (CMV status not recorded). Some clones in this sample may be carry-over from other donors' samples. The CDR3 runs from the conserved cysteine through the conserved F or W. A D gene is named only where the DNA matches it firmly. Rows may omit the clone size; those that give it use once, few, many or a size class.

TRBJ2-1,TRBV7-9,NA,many,TGTGCCAGCAGCTTTCCGGGGGAAAGGGACAATGAGCAGTTCTTC,CASSFPGERDNEQFF
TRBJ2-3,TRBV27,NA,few,TGTGCCAGCAGTTTAATTGGGGCCTTCACAGATACGCAGTATTTT,CASSLIGAFTDTQYF
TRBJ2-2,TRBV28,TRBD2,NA,TGTGCCAGCAGTTTTCTAGCGGGGGGCACGAACACCGGGGAGCTGTTTTTT,CASSFLAGGTNTGELFF
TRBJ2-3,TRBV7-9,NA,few,TGTGCCAGCAGCTTAATCACCGTTACAGGCACAGATACGCAGTATTTT,CASSLITVTGTDTQYF
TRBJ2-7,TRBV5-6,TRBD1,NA,TGTGCCAGCAGCTTGGCAGGGGGCGCGAGCGAGCAGTACTTC,CASSLAGGASEQYF
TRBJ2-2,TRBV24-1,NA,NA,TGTGCCACCAGTGATCCTCAGAACACCGGGGAGCTGTTTTTT,CATSDPQNTGELFF
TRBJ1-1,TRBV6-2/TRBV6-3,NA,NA,TGTGCCAGCAGTTATCCAGTGAACACTGAAGCTTTCTTT,CASSYPVNTEAFF
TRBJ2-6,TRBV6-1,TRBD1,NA,TGTGCCAGCAGTGAACCCTGGGACAGGGGCTCTGGGGCCAACGTCCTGACTTTC,CASSEPWDRGSGANVLTF
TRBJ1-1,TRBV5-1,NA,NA,TGCGCCAGTGAAACGAAGGCCCACACTGAAGCTTTCTTT,CASETKAHTEAFF
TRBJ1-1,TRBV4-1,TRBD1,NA,TGCGCCAGCAGTTGGACGACAGGGTCGAACACTGAAGCTTTCTTT,CASSWTTGSNTEAFF
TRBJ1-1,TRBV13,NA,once,TGTGCCACTTCCGGGGTGAACACTGAAGCTTTCTTT,CATSGVNTEAFF
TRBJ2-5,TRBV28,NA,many,TGTGCCAGCAGTTGGTACGAGGAGACCCAGTACTTC,CASSWYEETQYF
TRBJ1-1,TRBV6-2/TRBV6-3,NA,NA,TGTGCCAGCAGTTACGAGGGGAGGAACACTGAAGCTTTCTTT,CASSYEGRNTEAFF
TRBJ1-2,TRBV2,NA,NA,TGTGCCAGCAGTGAAGTGGCAGGGCGCTATGGCTACACCTTC,CASSEVAGRYGYTF